One sample yielded the 9 T cell receptor beta chains listed below, sequenced in a study of control samples from healthy donors and cancer patients. Repertoires were generated with immunoSEQ multiplex PCR, while TCRdb's copy carries only in-frame clones and drops some. The data hold 90,000 to 100,000 clones, with 65% to 85% observed a single time. The sequencing sample was made of PBMCs. All receptors come from a man aged 65-85 years with lung cancer.

This sequence joins TRBV7-3 and TRBJ2-3, with a weak D call TRBD2 (5 bases). CDR1 and CDR2 from the germline V gene are SGHTA and FQGTGA. The CDR3 loop spans 13 amino acids. Trimming shortened V by 7 bases and J by 9 bases, and 17 bases separated the two germline ends. This CDR3 is CASTSGPGFTQYF. The CDR3 bases are TGTGCCAGCACCTCTGGCCCGGGGTTCACGCAGTATTTT. Combining the CDR3 with reference TRBV7-3 and TRBJ2-3 gives the whole variable domain GAGVSQTPSNKVTEKGKYVELRCDPISGHTALYWYRQSLGQGPEFLIYFQGTGAADDSGLPNDRFFAVRPEGSVSTLKIQRTERGDSAVYLCASTSGPGFTQYFGPGTRLTVL.

This chain joins TRBV19 and TRBJ1-5; no clear D gene. V was cut by 4 bases and J by 4 bases, with 8 bases left in between. The length of the CDR3 is 13 residues. In germline, CDR1 is LNHDA, CDR2 SQIVND (reference sequence). The CDR3 DNA follows: TGTGCCAGTAGTAGAGACATTAATCAGCCCCAGCATTTT. Translation gives CASSRDINQPQHF.

The chain links TRBV27 to TRBJ2-7; D might be TRBD1 (6 bases). Germline V lookup: CDR1 MNHEY, CDR2 SMNVEV (reference sequence). The CDR3 covers 12 residues. Trimming removed 5 bases from V and 4 bases from J, with 9 bases in between. The CDR3, as DNA: TGTGCCAGCAGTGTGACAGGATACGAGCAGTACTTC. Protein: CASSVTGYEQYF.

This rearrangement joins TRBV7-2 to TRBJ2-5, with 14 bases identical to TRBD2. CDR3 length: 17 amino acids. Germline CDR1 SGHTA, CDR2 FQGNSA. V dropped 4 bases and J dropped 1; count of bases not matched to a gene: 5. The CDR3 DNA follows: TGTGCCAGCAGCTCAGCGGGACTAGCGGGGGCCCAAGAGACCCAGTACTTC. It is translated as CASSSAGLAGAQETQYF.

The chain joins TRBV7-8 to TRBJ1-5; D is ambiguous. The CDR3 runs 16 residues. With 3 bases removed from V and 1 base from J, the gap between germline ends came to 13 bases. Germline V gene data show CDR1 as SGHVS and CDR2 as FQNEAQ. The CDR3 DNA sequence: TGTGCCAGCAGCTTTGACGGCCATCAAAGCAATCAGCCCCAGCATTTT. Its protein is CASSFDGHQSNQPQHF.

The gene calls are TRBV5-1 and TRBJ1-4; a weak D match, TRBD1 (5 bases). The CDR3 is 14 amino acids. The ends were cut back, 4 bases at V and 8 bases at J, with 15 bases in the middle. From germline, CDR1 is SGHRS and CDR2 YFSETQ. CDR3: CASSVRDGLEKLFF. The DNA for the CDR3 is TGCGCCAGCAGCGTTCGGGACGGCCTGGAAAAACTGTTTTTT.

The V gene is TRBV24-1, the J gene TRBJ2-2; 8 nucleotides align to TRBD2. Germline V gives CDR1 KGHDR, CDR2 SFDVKD. The CDR3 length is 17 residues. V shed 4 bases, J shed 1 base, and the junction held 7 bases outside the gene matches. The chain's CDR3 is CATSDLSGGLNTGELFF. CDR3 nucleotides: TGTGCCACCAGTGACTTGAGCGGGGGTCTGAACACCGGGGAGCTGTTTTTT.

The chain combines TRBV14 with TRBJ2-1; 7 positions match TRBD1. V lost 1 base to trimming and J lost 12 bases; unmatched junction nucleotides: 12. Looked up from germline, CDR1 is SGHDN and CDR2 is FVKESK. This CDR3 spans 15 amino acids. The CDR3 here is CASSQADLNRGRQFF. Written as DNA, the CDR3 is TGTGCCAGCAGCCAAGCTGACCTTAACAGGGGAAGGCAGTTCTTC.

The chain combines TRBV11-2 with TRBJ2-7; no reliable D call. Germline-derived CDR1 and CDR2 are SGHAT and FQNNGV. The germline V and J ends were trimmed by 1 base and 4 bases, with 5 bases remaining between them. This CDR3 has 12 residues. In DNA form, the CDR3 reads TGTGCCAGCAGCTTAGTTTCTTACGAGCAGTACTTC. Translating gives CASSLVSYEQYF.